A selection of T cell receptor beta chains follows, all from one sample in a study of blood T cell repertoires in COVID-19. Clones were sequenced by immunoSEQ multiplex PCR, and TCRdb holds only the in-frame ones, with some missing. The sample holds about 220,000 clones, 65% to 90% seen once. The source material was peripheral blood. All receptors derive from a woman in her seventies with COVID-19, enrolled during active disease. Each CDR3 is given with its conserved first and last residue. Fields, in order: clone size, J gene, V gene, D gene, CDR3 protein. D genes are given only for firm matches. Some rows mark clone size as missing; the rest say once, few, many or name a class of expanded clone.

many,TRBJ1-2,TRBV6-5,NA,CASMTDGIDGYTF
NA,TRBJ1-6,TRBV19,TRBD1,CASGRQGANNSPLHF
once,TRBJ2-3,TRBV6-6,TRBD2,CASSYSGGGVQDTQYF
NA,TRBJ2-3,TRBV6-2/TRBV6-3,TRBD1,CASSYYTGGTDTQYF
NA,TRBJ2-5,TRBV19,NA,CASSRAGPSQETQYF
NA,TRBJ2-1,TRBV11-3,TRBD2,CASSPSIFGTSLNEQFF
NA,TRBJ1-1,TRBV30,NA,CAWSVFRGAGGAFF
NA,TRBJ1-2,TRBV3-1/TRBV3-2,NA,CASSPGNYGYTF
NA,TRBJ1-5,TRBV5-8,TRBD1,CASSFFGQGDQPQHF
NA,TRBJ2-3,TRBV14,TRBD2,CASSQVAGGYTDTQYF
NA,TRBJ2-3,TRBV4-3,NA,CASSQVAGAPDTQYF
NA,TRBJ2-7,TRBV3-1/TRBV3-2,TRBD2,CASSPTGRGGGYEQYF
NA,TRBJ2-3,TRBV7-3,NA,CASSLRRDRADTQYF
NA,TRBJ1-2,TRBV19,TRBD1,CASSSQGGAYGYTF
NA,TRBJ2-5,TRBV15,NA,CATSPQRRFQETQYF
NA,TRBJ1-4,TRBV19,TRBD1,CASSIGTGVPNEKLFF
NA,TRBJ2-1,TRBV6-5,TRBD2,CASSSSSVAGVEQFF
NA,TRBJ1-2,TRBV29-1,NA,CSVEGALEFYGYTF
NA,TRBJ1-2,TRBV6-2/TRBV6-3,NA,CASSYSGGIGYTF
NA,TRBJ2-1,TRBV12-3/TRBV12-4,NA,CASSPDRDNEQFF
NA,TRBJ2-1,TRBV27,TRBD2,CASSLSPGLAGVLGNEQFF
NA,TRBJ2-1,TRBV9,TRBD2,CASSVWSTSARNEQFF
few,TRBJ2-7,TRBV4-3,TRBD2,CASSQEWTSGPREQYF
NA,TRBJ2-4,TRBV4-1,NA,CASSHPRAEGLAKNIQYF
NA,TRBJ2-3,TRBV6-2/TRBV6-3,TRBD2,CASSYSGLAGVGTDTQYF
NA,TRBJ1-4,TRBV7-2,TRBD1,CASSSGQGPNEKLFF
NA,TRBJ1-1,TRBV5-5,NA,CASSFPTGHTEAFF
NA,TRBJ2-1,TRBV5-1,TRBD2,CASSLESGGWNEQFF
NA,TRBJ1-1,TRBV5-6,NA,CASGVGQGTSEAFF
NA,TRBJ2-7,TRBV6-5,NA,CASSPHGQYYEQYF
NA,TRBJ2-1,TRBV7-3,TRBD2,CASSLGPLAGEGEQFF
NA,TRBJ1-5,TRBV2,TRBD1,CASSPDRDNQPQHF